A selection of T cell receptor beta chains follows, all from one sample in a study of cytomegalovirus exposure and HLA in healthy donors. The repertoire was sequenced with immunoSEQ multiplex PCR; TCRdb's copy has only in-frame clones and lacks some. The table records about 92,000 clones, 69% of them present only once. Sequencing was done on a sample of PBMCs. These receptors all come from a man aged 45-65 years in good health and CMV-seronegative. Each CDR3 is given with its conserved first and last residue. Each record gives: V gene, D gene, clone size, CDR3 length, J gene, CDR3 DNA, CDR3 protein. D genes are given only for firm matches. Where a row states a size, it is once, few, many or the class of an expanded clone; other rows omit it.

V: TRBV2
D: TRBD1
size: -
length: 13
J: TRBJ1-1
DNA: TGTGCCAGCGGTAGACAGGGGTACACTGAAGCTTTCTTT
CDR3: CASGRQGYTEAFF

V: TRBV30
D: TRBD1
size: -
length: 13
J: TRBJ1-3
DNA: TGTGCCTGCCACAGGGGCTCTGGAAACACCATATATTTT
CDR3: CACHRGSGNTIYF

V: TRBV5-1
D: -
size: -
length: 12
J: TRBJ2-5
DNA: TGCGCCAGCAGCTTGGACTGGGAGACCCAGTACTTC
CDR3: CASSLDWETQYF

V: TRBV6-6
D: TRBD1
size: few
length: 15
J: TRBJ1-5
DNA: TGTGCCAGCAGGATCGGGACAGCAGGGGTGGGGCCCCAGCATTTT
CDR3: CASRIGTAGVGPQHF

V: TRBV4-3
D: -
size: few
length: 16
J: TRBJ1-1
DNA: TGCGCCAGCAGCCAAGATCTCAGGCAGGGGCTCACTGAAGCTTTCTTT
CDR3: CASSQDLRQGLTEAFF

V: TRBV30
D: -
size: -
length: 11
J: TRBJ1-4
DNA: TGTGCCTGGAGTGAAGGGGCAAAACTGTTTTTT
CDR3: CAWSEGAKLFF

V: TRBV30
D: -
size: -
length: 15
J: TRBJ2-5
DNA: TGTGCCTGGAGTGTAGGGGATACTAGCCTTGAGACCCAGTACTTC
CDR3: CAWSVGDTSLETQYF

V: TRBV5-1
D: TRBD1
size: -
length: 14
J: TRBJ2-1
DNA: TGCGCCAGCAGCCTGACAGGGGGGATTTCGGAGCAGTTCTTC
CDR3: CASSLTGGISEQFF

V: TRBV27
D: -
size: few
length: 18
J: TRBJ2-4
DNA: TGTGCCAGCAGTCCCGTGGGTCTTGGGGGGAAAGCCAAAAACATTCAGTACTTC
CDR3: CASSPVGLGGKAKNIQYF

V: TRBV30
D: TRBD2
size: few
length: 12
J: TRBJ2-1
DNA: TGTGCCTGGACTAGCGGATATAATGAGCAGTTCTTC
CDR3: CAWTSGYNEQFF

V: TRBV29-1
D: TRBD1
size: few
length: 12
J: TRBJ2-7
DNA: TGCAGCGTACGACAGGGGATCTACGAGCAGTACTTC
CDR3: CSVRQGIYEQYF

V: TRBV2
D: TRBD1
size: -
length: 13
J: TRBJ1-1
DNA: TGTGCCAGCAGTAAACAGGGGGCGGTGGAAGCTTTCTTT
CDR3: CASSKQGAVEAFF

V: TRBV6-6
D: -
size: -
length: 12
J: TRBJ1-2
DNA: TGTGCCAGCAGTTTCTCTAACTATGGCTACACCTTC
CDR3: CASSFSNYGYTF

V: TRBV25-1
D: -
size: few
length: 13
J: TRBJ2-5
DNA: TGTGCCAGCAGTGAAGGTAGTTTGGAGACCCAGTACTTC
CDR3: CASSEGSLETQYF

V: TRBV29-1
D: -
size: -
length: 15
J: TRBJ1-6
DNA: TGCAGCGTTGAAGATCGTGGGGCGTTTAATTCACCCCTCCACTTT
CDR3: CSVEDRGAFNSPLHF

V: TRBV19
D: TRBD1
size: -
length: 17
J: TRBJ2-2
DNA: TGTGCCAGTAGTATAGGCCCGCAGGGGGCGAACACCGGGGAGCTGTTTTTT
CDR3: CASSIGPQGANTGELFF

V: TRBV29-1
D: TRBD1
size: -
length: 13
J: TRBJ1-2
DNA: TGCAGCGTTTTTACAGGGGGAATTTATGGCTACACCTTC
CDR3: CSVFTGGIYGYTF

V: TRBV7-3
D: -
size: -
length: 11
J: TRBJ2-1
DNA: TGTGCCAGCAGCTTAGAGGGCGAGCAGTTCTTC
CDR3: CASSLEGEQFF

V: TRBV16
D: -
size: -
length: 13
J: TRBJ1-5
DNA: TGTGCCAGCAGCCAATCTCGGAGTCAGCCCCAGCATTTT
CDR3: CASSQSRSQPQHF

V: TRBV5-1
D: -
size: -
length: 16
J: TRBJ2-1
DNA: TGCGCCAGCAGCCTAGACGCGGGCGGAACCTACAATGAGCAGTTCTTC
CDR3: CASSLDAGGTYNEQFF

V: TRBV2
D: TRBD2
size: -
length: 15
J: TRBJ2-5
DNA: TGTGCCAGCAGTGCTTGGGGACTAAACCAAGAGACCCAGTACTTC
CDR3: CASSAWGLNQETQYF

V: TRBV10-3
D: TRBD1
size: few
length: 17
J: TRBJ1-1
DNA: TGTGCCATCAGTGCGGGGACAGGGCAGGCAATGAACACTGAAGCTTTCTTT
CDR3: CAISAGTGQAMNTEAFF

V: TRBV7-9
D: -
size: -
length: 16
J: TRBJ2-1
DNA: TGTGCCAGCAGCCAGGCGAGAGGGGGCTCCTACAATGAGCAGTTCTTC
CDR3: CASSQARGGSYNEQFF

V: TRBV5-4
D: TRBD2
size: once
length: 17
J: TRBJ2-5
DNA: TGTGCCAGCAGCCGCGACATGGCTAGCGGAAAGCAAGAGACCCAGTACTTC
CDR3: CASSRDMASGKQETQYF

V: TRBV19
D: TRBD1
size: -
length: 14
J: TRBJ1-5
DNA: TGTGCCAGTAGTAGAGGCCCACAGGGGCAGCCCCAGCATTTT
CDR3: CASSRGPQGQPQHF

V: TRBV11-3
D: -
size: few
length: 13
J: TRBJ2-3
DNA: TGTGCCAGCAGCTTAGCTCGTGCAGATACGCAGTATTTT
CDR3: CASSLARADTQYF

V: TRBV5-6
D: -
size: -
length: 15
J: TRBJ1-6
DNA: TGTGCCAGCAGCTATTCCGACCGGACTCTTTCACCCCTCCACTTT
CDR3: CASSYSDRTLSPLHF

V: TRBV9
D: -
size: -
length: 14
J: TRBJ1-1
DNA: TGTGCCAGCAGCGTAGGCAGGGGACCCACTGAAGCTTTCTTT
CDR3: CASSVGRGPTEAFF

V: TRBV19
D: -
size: -
length: 14
J: TRBJ2-2
DNA: TGTGCCAGTAGTATTCAGCAGGACACCGGGGAGCTGTTTTTT
CDR3: CASSIQQDTGELFF

V: TRBV4-2
D: TRBD2
size: -
length: 15
J: TRBJ2-1
DNA: TGTGCCAGCAGCCAAGGACTAGCGGGGAACAATGAGCAGTTCTTC
CDR3: CASSQGLAGNNEQFF

V: TRBV7-2
D: -
size: -
length: 14
J: TRBJ1-2
DNA: TGTGCCAGCAGCTTAGCGAGTAGGGAGGATGGCTACACCTTC
CDR3: CASSLASREDGYTF

V: TRBV5-1
D: -
size: -
length: 15
J: TRBJ1-2
DNA: TGCGCCAGCAGAGCGGTGGCGGGGCTTTACTATGGCTACACCTTC
CDR3: CASRAVAGLYYGYTF

V: TRBV7-9
D: TRBD2
size: -
length: 17
J: TRBJ2-2
DNA: TGTGCCAGCAGCCTCGATGGACTAGCGATTAACACCGGGGAGCTGTTTTTT
CDR3: CASSLDGLAINTGELFF

V: TRBV6-1
D: -
size: few
length: 15
J: TRBJ1-5
DNA: TGTGCCAGTACCCGGACGGGGAGGGTACGTCAGCCCCAGCATTTT
CDR3: CASTRTGRVRQPQHF

V: TRBV7-3
D: TRBD2
size: -
length: 15
J: TRBJ2-1
DNA: TGTGCCAGCAGCTTAACCCCTAGCGGGAACAATGAGCAGTTCTTC
CDR3: CASSLTPSGNNEQFF

V: TRBV4-2
D: -
size: -
length: 14
J: TRBJ1-3
DNA: TGTGCCAGCAGCCAAGCAGGGTCTGGAAACACCATATATTTT
CDR3: CASSQAGSGNTIYF

V: TRBV11-2
D: -
size: -
length: 14
J: TRBJ2-2
DNA: TGTGCCAGCAGCTCACTCATGAACACCGGGGAGCTGTTTTTT
CDR3: CASSSLMNTGELFF

V: TRBV11-3
D: -
size: -
length: 11
J: TRBJ2-1
DNA: TGTGCCAGCAGCCAGGGCAATGAGCAGTTCTTC
CDR3: CASSQGNEQFF

V: TRBV4-3
D: -
size: -
length: 14
J: TRBJ1-3
DNA: TGCGCCAGCAGTCTCGACAGCTCTGGAAACACCATATATTTT
CDR3: CASSLDSSGNTIYF

V: TRBV10-3
D: TRBD2
size: once
length: 14
J: TRBJ2-5
DNA: TGTGCCATCAGTGATAGCGGGGCGCAAGAGACCCAGTACTTC
CDR3: CAISDSGAQETQYF

V: TRBV7-3
D: TRBD2
size: -
length: 13
J: TRBJ2-2
DNA: TGTGCCAGCAGCTCCCGGGGGGACGGGGAGCTGTTTTTT
CDR3: CASSSRGDGELFF

V: TRBV27
D: TRBD2
size: -
length: 14
J: TRBJ2-2
DNA: TGTGCCAGCAGTCGAACTAGCGCTCCCGGGGAGCTGTTTTTT
CDR3: CASSRTSAPGELFF

V: TRBV5-1
D: -
size: -
length: 11
J: TRBJ1-2
DNA: TGCGCCAGCGCCTCGGGCTATGGCTACACCTTC
CDR3: CASASGYGYTF

V: TRBV5-8
D: TRBD2
size: -
length: 14
J: TRBJ2-3
DNA: TGTGCCAGCAGCGGGACTAGGTCCGCAGATACGCAGTATTTT
CDR3: CASSGTRSADTQYF

V: TRBV9
D: -
size: once
length: 12
J: TRBJ2-1
DNA: TGTGCCAGCGCGGCTAGTTACAATGAGCAGTTCTTC
CDR3: CASAASYNEQFF

V: TRBV11-2
D: -
size: -
length: 18
J: TRBJ2-7
DNA: TGTGCCAGCAGCCCCCTGAGTCGGGTGCAGGGGACCCCCTACGAGCAGTACTTC
CDR3: CASSPLSRVQGTPYEQYF

V: TRBV7-2
D: TRBD1
size: -
length: 13
J: TRBJ1-5
DNA: TGTGCCAGCAGCGGGACAGGAAATCAGCCCCAGCATTTT
CDR3: CASSGTGNQPQHF

V: TRBV19
D: TRBD1
size: -
length: 15
J: TRBJ2-7
DNA: TGTGCCAGTAGTCCCGGGGACAGGGATGTGCGCGAGCAGTACTTC
CDR3: CASSPGDRDVREQYF

V: TRBV7-9
D: TRBD1
size: -
length: 14
J: TRBJ2-5
DNA: TGTGCCAGCAGCTCCCGGACAGGACAAGAGACCCAGTACTTC
CDR3: CASSSRTGQETQYF

V: TRBV11-3
D: -
size: -
length: 13
J: TRBJ2-3
DNA: TGTGCCAGCAGCCCAAACGTCGGAGATACGCAGTATTTT
CDR3: CASSPNVGDTQYF

V: TRBV6-1
D: -
size: -
length: 15
J: TRBJ2-5
DNA: TGTGCCAGCAGTGATGTTAGCGCGTACCAAGAGACCCAGTACTTC
CDR3: CASSDVSAYQETQYF

V: TRBV30
D: TRBD2
size: -
length: 18
J: TRBJ2-1
DNA: TGTGCCGGAGCGGGGGGCCCCTGGGGACTAGCGGGAGACGGTGAGCAGTTCTTC
CDR3: CAGAGGPWGLAGDGEQFF

V: TRBV5-1
D: TRBD2
size: -
length: 15
J: TRBJ2-7
DNA: TGCGCCAGCAGCGCGGGTAGCGGGGGCTCCTACGAGCAGTACTTC
CDR3: CASSAGSGGSYEQYF

V: TRBV2
D: -
size: -
length: 13
J: TRBJ1-6
DNA: TGTGCCAGCAGTCTGGCCGGGAATTCACCCCTCCACTTT
CDR3: CASSLAGNSPLHF

V: TRBV2
D: -
size: -
length: 15
J: TRBJ1-5
DNA: TGTGCCAGCAGTGATGGGCACTTCGACAATCAGCCCCAGCATTTT
CDR3: CASSDGHFDNQPQHF

V: TRBV29-1
D: -
size: -
length: 16
J: TRBJ2-6
DNA: TGCAGCGTTGTGGGGCAGATCAGCTCCGGGGCCAACGTCCTGACTTTC
CDR3: CSVVGQISSGANVLTF

V: TRBV30
D: -
size: -
length: 11
J: TRBJ1-1
DNA: TGTGCCTGGAGGGACTACACTGAAGCTTTCTTT
CDR3: CAWRDYTEAFF

V: TRBV21-1
D: -
size: -
length: 13
J: TRBJ1-5
DNA: TGTGCCAGCCAGGTCGGTTACAATCAGCCCCAGCATTTT
CDR3: CASQVGYNQPQHF